The 30 T cell receptor beta chains below come from one sample, sequenced in a study of neurological immune-mediated disorders. TCRdb re-called the 5' RACE reads through MiXCR, storing one row per CDR3 protein. Altogether fewer than 50,000 distinct CDR3 sequences are present, approximately 15% being singletons, with the ten largest covering around 3.3%. The specimen was CD4+ T cells from blood. These receptors came from a woman aged 60-75 years with HTLV-1-associated myelopathy (HAM/TSP).

In this sample, this clonotype turned up many times. The chain recombines TRBV12-5 with TRBJ2-1; the D gene is possibly TRBD2 (7 bases). Germline V lookup: CDR1 LGHNT, CDR2 FRNRAP. This CDR3 is built from 17 residues. V was cut by 0 bases and J by 4 bases, with 16 bases left in between. The CDR3 protein is CASGLVLGGGPYNEQFF. The CDR3 DNA reads TGTGCTAGTGGTTTGGTACTAGGGGGGGGGCCGTACAATGAGCAGTTCTTC.

This clonotype was seen at least ten times. The J gene is TRBJ1-2, the V gene TRBV6-6, with TRBD1 matching 9 bases. Germline values: CDR1 MNHNY, CDR2 SVGAGI (reference sequence). This CDR3 is 15 amino acids long. Trimming at V came to 5 bases and at J to 1 base, leaving 5 bases not matched to a gene. CDR3 nucleotide sequence: TGTGCCAGCAGTCCACAGGGGGCGGGTAACTATGGCTACACCTTC. Translating it yields CASSPQGAGNYGYTF.

This clonotype showed up many times. This chain uses TRBV20-1 with TRBJ2-7; D uncertain. Per the germline V gene, CDR1 is DFQATT and CDR2 is SNEGSKA (reference sequence). The length of the CDR3 is 12 residues. Trimming pared 1 base from V and 0 bases from J, leaving 4 bases between. The chain's CDR3 is CSARGDSYEQYF. The CDR3, as DNA: TGCAGTGCTAGAGGGGACTCCTACGAGCAGTACTTC.

A few counts support this clonotype. The V and J genes are TRBV2 and TRBJ2-1; possibly TRBD1 for D (7 bases). V dropped 7 bases and J dropped 9 bases, with 19 bases sitting between them. Germline V lookup: CDR1 SNHLY, CDR2 FYNNEI. The CDR3 spans 14 residues. This CDR3 is CASTGANRGSEQFF. CDR3 sequence (DNA): TGTGCCAGCACGGGGGCAAACAGGGGAAGTGAGCAGTTCTTC.

This clonotype came up many times. This rearrangement joins TRBV5-1 to TRBJ2-7; D unresolved. V was trimmed by 1 base and J by 3 bases, leaving 5 bases between them. CDR3 length: 12 amino acids. The germline V gene encodes CDR1 SGHRS and CDR2 YFSETQ. The DNA for the CDR3 is TGCGCCAGCAGCTTGACGTACTACGAGCAGTACTTC. This encodes CASSLTYYEQYF.

This clonotype was counted at least ten times. The chain carries TRBV5-1 and TRBJ1-2; D uncertain. Germline V gene data show CDR1 as SGHRS and CDR2 as YFSETQ. CDR3 length: 14 residues. The ends were cut back, 3 bases at V and 4 bases at J, with 13 bases in the middle. The CDR3 DNA follows: TGCGCCAGCAGCTCTCAAATGGATCGCTATGGCTACACCTTC. Its translation is CASSSQMDRYGYTF.

This clonotype was detected many times. The rearrangement links TRBV7-6 to TRBJ1-2, with TRBD1 as a possible D gene (5 bases). This CDR3 is built from 16 residues. Trimming removed 1 base from V and 0 bases from J, with 12 bases in between. Per the germline V gene, CDR1 is SGHVS and CDR2 is FNYEAQ. Written as DNA, the CDR3 is TGTGCCAGCAGCTTAGGGGGCAGGGATTCTAACTATGGCTACACCTTC. Translating gives CASSLGGRDSNYGYTF. The whole variable domain, remainder taken from reference TRBV7-6 and TRBJ1-2, is GAGVSQSPRYKVTKRGQDVALRCDPISGHVSLYWYRQALGQGPEFLTYFNYEAQQDKSGLPNDRFSAERPEGSISTLTIQRTEQRDSAMYRCASSLGGRDSNYGYTFGSGTRLTVV.

The chain couples TRBV29-1 to TRBJ2-1; D not certain. This CDR3 has 14 residues. V gave up 6 bases and J gave up 0 bases, with 12 bases separating them. CDR1 and CDR2 (germline): SQVTM, ANQGSEA. The CDR3 loop reads CSVRRAVSYNEQFF. The CDR3 DNA reads TGCAGCGTACGGCGCGCAGTCTCCTACAATGAGCAGTTCTTC.

This clonotype was counted ten times or more. The V call is TRBV19, the J call TRBJ2-1; TRBD2 aligns across 7 bases. The CDR3 totals 13 residues. The V and J ends lost 8 bases and 5 bases, in that order; junction bases with no gene match: 6. Germline V gene data show CDR1 as LNHDA and CDR2 as SQIVND (reference sequence). The DNA for the CDR3 is TGTGCCAGTTCCCCGAGCGGGGACAATGAGCAGTTCTTC. As protein: CASSPSGDNEQFF.

This clonotype has just a few counts. J is TRBJ2-5 and V is TRBV7-9; D is possibly TRBD2 (7 bases). The CDR3 is made up of 15 amino acids. V was pared by 4 bases and J by 2 bases, with 14 bases between. CDR1 and CDR2 from the germline V gene are SEHNR and FQNEAQ (reference sequence). The CDR3 DNA reads TGTGCCAGCAGCTCAACCGGGGGGCGGCAAGAGACCCAGTACTTC. Its protein is CASSSTGGRQETQYF.

Many counts were recorded for this clonotype. The rearrangement uses TRBV19 and TRBJ1-2; D uncertain. The ends were cut back, 5 bases at V and 2 bases at J, with 9 bases in the middle. There are 13 residues in the CDR3. CDR1 is LNHDA, CDR2 SQIVND, per germline (reference sequence). The CDR3 DNA sequence: TGTGCCAGTAGTTTACAGCGGAACTATGGCTACACCTTC. Protein sequence: CASSLQRNYGYTF.

V and J are TRBV5-1 and TRBJ2-7; possibly TRBD1 or TRBD2 for D (6 bases each). This CDR3 is 14 amino acids long. V dropped 3 bases and J dropped 0 bases, with 10 bases sitting between them. Per germline, CDR1 SGHRS and CDR2 YFSETQ. The CDR3 loop reads CASSWAGHSYEQYF. DNA of the CDR3: TGCGCCAGCAGCTGGGCGGGACACTCCTACGAGCAGTACTTC.

This clonotype has ten or more counts. Here the CDR3 reads CSVTGLGEYEQYF. The CDR3 DNA sequence: TGCAGCGTTACCGGACTCGGGGAGTACGAGCAGTACTTC. This sequence joins TRBV29-1 and TRBJ2-7; weak D call: TRBD2 (5 bases). V lost 5 bases to trimming and J lost 4 bases, with 15 bases between them. There are 13 residues in the CDR3. The germline V gene encodes CDR1 SQVTM and CDR2 ANQGSEA.

The table lists this clonotype with many counts. The chain carries TRBV9 and TRBJ2-1, with 8 bases identical to TRBD2. CDR1 and CDR2 (germline): SGDLS, YYNGEE. The CDR3 totals 16 residues. J was trimmed by 2 bases and V by 0 bases; bases with no gene match: 4. The CDR3 bases are TGTGCCAGCAGCGTAGGGGAAGCGGGGGCCTACAATGAGCAGTTCTTC. Encoded protein: CASSVGEAGAYNEQFF.

This clonotype occurred many times. The gene calls are TRBV18 and TRBJ1-1; TRBD1 is a possible D gene (6 bases). CDR1 is KGHSH, CDR2 LQKENI, per germline. Trimming pared 4 bases from V and 1 base from J, leaving 7 bases between. The length of the CDR3 is 13 residues. CDR3 amino acids: CASSQDRNTEAFF. The CDR3 bases are TGTGCCAGCTCACAGGACAGGAACACTGAAGCTTTCTTT.

The chain links TRBV5-1 to TRBJ2-1, with D perhaps matching TRBD1 or TRBD2 (5 bases each). CDR1 SGHRS and CDR2 YFSETQ come from the germline V gene. CDR3 length: 15 amino acids. The V end was cut by 2 bases, the J end by 3 bases, with 12 bases between. The CDR3 here is CASSFGDQYYNEQFF. The CDR3, as DNA: TGCGCCAGCAGCTTTGGGGACCAGTACTACAATGAGCAGTTCTTC.

This clonotype was seen ten or more times. The chain carries TRBV18 and TRBJ1-2; the match to TRBD1 covers 8 bases. The CDR3 is made up of 14 amino acids. V trimming: 1 base; J trimming: 6 bases; junction bases outside the gene matches: 4. Germline V gives CDR1 KGHSH, CDR2 LQKENI. This chain's CDR3 is CASSPRQGADGYTF. The CDR3 DNA is TGTGCCAGCTCACCACGGCAGGGGGCGGATGGCTACACCTTC.

On this clonotype itself: This may stem from a read error, because a much larger clone lies one nucleotide away. V usage is TRBV5-1 and J usage is TRBJ2-2; D gene uncertain. The CDR3 is 15 residues long. V dropped 0 bases and J dropped 0 bases, with 6 bases sitting between them. Germline CDR1 reads SGHRS; CDR2 reads YFSETQ. CDR3 DNA: TGCGCCAGCAGCTTGGAGAGAGCGAACACCGGGGAGCTGTTTTTT. Translation: CASSLERANTGELFF.

This clonotype was seen repeatedly, ten times or more. The genes are TRBV10-3 and TRBJ2-7, with D possibly being TRBD1 or TRBD2 (5 bases each). Trimming removed 2 bases at V and 2 bases at J, with 19 bases between. CDR1 ENHRY and CDR2 SYGVKD come from the germline V gene. The CDR3 covers 17 residues. The CDR3 region is CAISERGARNAAYEQYF. The CDR3 nucleotides are TGTGCCATCAGTGAGAGAGGGGCCAGAAACGCCGCCTACGAGCAGTACTTC.

This clonotype has at least ten counts. This chain's CDR3 is CASRNVMGYTF. The CDR3 DNA follows: TGTGCCAGCAGAAATGTGATGGGCTACACCTTC. This rearrangement joins TRBV6-5 to TRBJ1-2; D remains unclear. The germline V gene has CDR1 MNHEY and CDR2 SVGAGI. The V end lost 6 bases, the J end lost 8 bases, and 10 bases lay between the germline ends. The CDR3 totals 11 residues.

This clonotype was observed at least ten times. The rearrangement joins TRBV20-1 to TRBJ2-5; TRBD2 matches 8 bases. With V trimmed by 2 bases and J by 2 bases, 1 base remained unmatched. Germline V lookup: CDR1 DFQATT, CDR2 SNEGSKA (reference sequence). The CDR3 covers 13 residues. In DNA form, the CDR3 reads TGCAGTGCTAGACGCGGGGGGCAAGAGACCCAGTACTTC. Translating it yields CSARRGGQETQYF.

This clonotype was found many times. The rearrangement links TRBV5-6 to TRBJ2-7; D gene unclear. The CDR3 is 12 amino acids. Germline CDR1 and CDR2: SGHDT and YYEEEE. Trimming removed 1 base at V and 2 bases at J, with 4 bases between. CDR3 nucleotide sequence: TGTGCCAGCAGCTTGTCCCCCTACGAGCAGTACTTC. Amino acid sequence: CASSLSPYEQYF.

This clonotype was counted at least ten times. The chain has TRBV10-3 and TRBJ1-1, with D possibly TRBD1 on 5 matching bases. The V end was cut by 10 bases, the J end by 5 bases, with 11 bases between. CDR3 length: 11 amino acids. The germline CDR1 and CDR2 sequences are ENHRY and SYGVKD. DNA of the CDR3: TGTGCCACCCTTCAGGGTACTGAAGCTTTCTTT. Its translation: CATLQGTEAFF.

This clonotype was detected many times. This sequence joins TRBV29-1 and TRBJ2-3, with 7 positions matching TRBD1. The V gene end was trimmed by 7 bases and the J gene end by 2 bases; junction bases not matched to a gene: 6. CDR1 SQVTM and CDR2 ANQGSEA come from the germline V gene. This CDR3 has 13 amino acids. CDR3 coding DNA: TGCAGCGGCCTCCAGGGGGACACAGATACGCAGTATTTT. Its protein is CSGLQGDTDTQYF.

By share, this clonotype counts as medium-sized. This chain joins TRBV5-1 and TRBJ2-3; no reliable D call. The V and J ends lost 4 bases and 2 bases respectively, with 5 bases between them. The CDR3 length is 12 residues. Germline V CDR1 and CDR2: SGHRS, YFSETQ. CDR3 coding DNA: TGCGCCAGCAGCCACTCCACAGATACGCAGTATTTT. Translated: CASSHSTDTQYF.

This clonotype occurred many times. The genes are TRBV5-1 and TRBJ1-6, with D perhaps matching TRBD1 (6 bases). Germline V gives CDR1 SGHRS, CDR2 YFSETQ. This CDR3 spans 14 amino acids. Trimming took off 4 bases at V and 6 bases at J, with 11 bases between the two ends. In DNA form, the CDR3 reads TGCGCCAGCAGCCCACAGGGTTCTAATTCACCCCTCCACTTT. It translates to CASSPQGSNSPLHF.

This clonotype was counted ten times or more. The chain uses TRBV10-2 and TRBJ1-2; D not certain. From germline, CDR1 is WSHSY and CDR2 SAAADI. This CDR3 spans 11 amino acids. Trimming cost V 6 bases and J 8 bases, with 10 bases left between them. The CDR3 here is CASSEGGGYTF. The CDR3 nucleotides read TGCGCCAGCAGCGAAGGTGGAGGCTACACCTTC.

This clonotype was seen many times. This rearrangement joins TRBV12-3 or TRBV12-4 to TRBJ1-2, with 9 bases matching TRBD1. The trim removed 5 bases at V and 7 bases at J, leaving 8 bases unmatched. The CDR3 spans 14 residues. CDR3 nucleotide sequence: TGTGCCAGCAGTCCAAACAGGGGGCAATCTGGCTACACCTTC. Its protein product is CASSPNRGQSGYTF.

This clonotype was found many times. The V gene is TRBV12-3 or TRBV12-4, the J gene TRBJ2-3, with TRBD2 matching over 7 bases. Unmatched junction bases numbered 10, after V lost 5 bases and J lost 5 bases. The CDR3 loop spans 15 amino acids. CDR3 residues: CASSREAGTGDTQYF. The DNA for the CDR3 is TGTGCCAGCAGTCGGGAGGCGGGTACGGGAGATACGCAGTATTTT.

This clonotype appeared many times. V is TRBV11-2 and J is TRBJ2-2, with 8 bases that match TRBD2. V shed 5 bases, J shed 3 bases, and the junction held 8 bases outside the gene matches. Germline V gene sequence: CDR1 SGHAT, CDR2 FQNNGV. The CDR3 totals 16 residues. CDR3 protein: CASSPGRGRDTGELFF. DNA for the CDR3: TGTGCCAGCAGCCCCGGGAGGGGCCGGGACACCGGGGAGCTGTTTTTT.